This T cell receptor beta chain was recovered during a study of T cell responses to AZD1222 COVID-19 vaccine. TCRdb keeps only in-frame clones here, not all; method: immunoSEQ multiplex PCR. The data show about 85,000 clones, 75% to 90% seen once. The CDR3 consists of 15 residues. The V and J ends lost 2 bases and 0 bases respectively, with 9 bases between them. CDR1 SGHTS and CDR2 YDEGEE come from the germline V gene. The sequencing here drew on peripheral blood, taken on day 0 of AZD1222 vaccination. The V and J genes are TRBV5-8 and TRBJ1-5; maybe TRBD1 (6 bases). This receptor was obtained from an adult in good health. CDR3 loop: CASSLQGLSNQPQHF. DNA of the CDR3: TGTGCCAGCAGCTTACAGGGACTTAGCAATCAGCCCCAGCATTTT.